Presented here are 7 T cell receptor beta chains from one specimen sequenced in a study of cytomegalovirus exposure and HLA in healthy donors. PCR involved 60 Vbeta and 13 Jbeta primers. Sequencing used immunoSEQ multiplex PCR; TCRdb keeps in-frame clones, though not all of them. This sample has 170,000 or so clones; more than 80% occur once, and the top ten carry 0.65%. The source material was PBMCs. Receptors originate from a boy between 10 and 17 years old in good health and CMV-seronegative.

The chain employs TRBV30 and TRBJ1-1; a weak D match, TRBD1 (5 bases). Germline CDR1 and CDR2: GTSNPN and SVGIG (reference sequence). The CDR3 consists of 13 residues. With 3 bases removed from V and 1 base from J, the gap between germline ends came to 9 bases. This chain's CDR3 is CAWRDTRNTEAFF. The CDR3 DNA follows: TGTGCCTGGAGGGACACCAGGAACACTGAAGCTTTCTTT.

This clone has just a few counts. The chain links TRBV6-5 to TRBJ2-7, with TRBD1 matching 10 bases. Germline-derived CDR1 and CDR2 are MNHEY and SVGAGI. The trim removed 4 bases at V and 2 bases at J, leaving 2 bases unmatched. This CDR3 comprises 14 residues. The CDR3 coding sequence is TGTGCCAGCAGTTCAGGACAGGGGGCCTACGAGCAGTACTTC. This translates into CASSSGQGAYEQYF.

This clone was detected once. V usage is TRBV4-1 and J usage is TRBJ1-4, with D possibly being TRBD1 (6 bases). V was cut by 2 bases and J by 2 bases, with 18 bases left in between. In germline, CDR1 is MGHRA, CDR2 YSYEKL. The CDR3 spans 18 residues. The CDR3 reads CASSQSYQGTTTNEKLFF. The DNA for the CDR3 is TGCGCCAGCAGCCAAAGTTACCAGGGGACGACGACTAATGAAAAACTGTTTTTT.

This chain joins TRBV5-4 and TRBJ1-3; D ambiguous. Germline values: CDR1 SGHNT, CDR2 YYREEE (reference sequence). Trimming shortened V by 0 bases and J by 3 bases, and 16 bases separated the two germline ends. This CDR3 has 17 residues. The CDR3, as DNA: TGTGCCAGCAGCTTGGTGGGTTCAGGTACCTATGGAAACACCATATATTTT. It translates to CASSLVGSGTYGNTIYF.

This clone appeared a few times. The chain employs TRBV2 and TRBJ2-2; 10 nucleotides align to TRBD1. Germline V CDR1 and CDR2: SNHLY, FYNNEI. The CDR3 runs to 12 residues. This CDR3 reads CGDRGFTGELFF. CDR3 DNA: TGTGGGGACAGGGGATTCACCGGGGAGCTGTTTTTT. The variable domain in full, completed from reference TRBV2 and TRBJ2-2, reads EPEVTQTPSHQVTQMGQEVILRCVPISNHLYFYWYRQILGQKVEFLVSFYNNEISEKSEIFDDQFSVERPDGSNFTLKIRSTKLEDSAMYFCGDRGFTGELFFGEGSRLTVL.

The chain couples TRBV5-5 to TRBJ2-2; tentative D call: TRBD2 (6 bases). Trimming removed 0 bases at V and 6 bases at J, with 9 bases between. CDR1 is SGHKS and CDR2 is YYEKEE in the germline V gene (reference sequence). CDR3 size: 14 residues. The CDR3: CASSLAGGPGELFF. CDR3 sequence (DNA): TGTGCCAGCAGCTTGGCCGGGGGTCCCGGGGAGCTGTTTTTT.

The rearrangement uses TRBV30 and TRBJ1-3, with 8 bases aligning to TRBD1. With 4 bases clipped from V and 10 bases from J, the junction kept 6 bases outside the gene matches. The CDR3 consists of 12 residues. Germline CDR1 GTSNPN, CDR2 SVGIG (reference sequence). The CDR3 is CAWTTGGLTIYF. The CDR3 nucleotides are TGTGCCTGGACAACAGGGGGATTAACCATATATTTT.